This passage covers 24 T cell receptor beta chains from one sample sequenced in a study of T-cell memory formation after mild COVID-19. TCRdb independently ran MiXCR on the 5' RACE reads; one entry per CDR3 protein. The top ten hold 23% of the sample, which has about 270,000 distinct CDR3 sequences, roughly 17% seen once. The specimen was PBMCs or a T cell subset sorted from them (not recorded which). These receptor sequences come from a man between 18 and 35 years old who had mild COVID-19 (a few samples of this study predate the infection). Cell type and time point are not known.

The chain links TRBV7-3 to TRBJ2-1; the match to TRBD1 covers 10 bases. The J segment lost 4 bases and the V segment lost 5 bases, leaving 5 bases of the junction unmatched. The CDR3 has 15 residues. Germline-derived CDR1 and CDR2 are SGHTA and FQGTGA. CDR3 region: CASSPRGQGYNEQFF. CDR3 bases: TGTGCCAGCAGCCCGAGGGGACAGGGGTACAATGAGCAGTTCTTC.

The V and J genes are TRBV4-1 and TRBJ1-5; D ambiguous. This CDR3 has 16 residues. V lost 0 bases to trimming and J lost 3 bases, with 12 bases between them. Per germline, CDR1 MGHRA and CDR2 YSYEKL. CDR3: CASSQETQAHNQPQHF. In DNA form, the CDR3 reads TGCGCCAGCAGCCAAGAGACCCAGGCTCACAATCAGCCCCAGCATTTT.

The chain joins TRBV7-6 to TRBJ2-1; D remains ambiguous. Trimming took 1 base from V and 12 from J, leaving 19 bases between them. This CDR3 comprises 15 residues. Germline CDR1 SGHVS, CDR2 FNYEAQ. CDR3 DNA: TGTGCCAGCAGCTTAGGGGTGACACCACAGTCTAGGCAGTTCTTC. Its protein product is CASSLGVTPQSRQFF.

This chain links TRBV24-1 with TRBJ1-2, with 9 bases aligning to TRBD1. Germline V gene lookup returns CDR1 KGHDR and CDR2 SFDVKD. CDR3 length: 14 residues. J lost 5 bases, V lost 3 bases, and 3 bases had no gene match. The CDR3 DNA follows: TGTGCCACCAGTGATGCGGACAGGGGATATGGCTACACCTTC. Its protein is CATSDADRGYGYTF.

This clonotype was picked up many times. The chain is built from TRBV10-1 and TRBJ2-2, with D possibly TRBD1 on 6 matching bases. The V end lost 5 bases, the J end lost 4 bases, and 14 bases lay between the germline ends. CDR3 length: 15 residues. Germline CDR1 WNHNN, CDR2 SYGVQD (reference sequence). For the CDR3, the DNA is TGCGCCAGCAGTCAACAGGGCCGGGGCACCGGGGAGCTGTTTTTT. It translates to CASSQQGRGTGELFF.

A word on this clonotype: Sequence at one end of the junction differs from germline and may be a read error. The chain links TRBV29-1 to TRBJ1-4; D is unclear. CDR1 is SQVTM, CDR2 ANQGSEA, per germline. The CDR3 runs to 13 residues. Written as DNA, the CDR3 is TGCAGCGTTAATGACGTGGCTAAGGAAAAACTGTTTTTT. Its translation is CSVNDVAKEKLFF. Using reference TRBV29-1 and TRBJ1-4 for the parts outside the CDR3, the full variable domain is SAVISQKPSRDICQRGTSLTIQCQVDSQVTMMFWYRQQPGQSLTLIATANQGSEATYESGFVIDKFPISRPNLTFSTLTVSNMSPEDSSIYLCSVNDVAKEKLFFGSGTQLSVL.

This clonotype was counted only a few times. J is TRBJ2-5 and V is TRBV3-1; 8 bases map to TRBD2. The V gene's germline CDR1 is LGHDT and CDR2 YNNKEL (reference sequence). The ends lost 1 base at V and 7 bases at J; junction bases unmatched: 11. The CDR3 is made up of 16 amino acids. The chain's CDR3 is CASSQVAAGGLGTQYF. CDR3 nucleotide sequence: TGTGCCAGCAGCCAAGTAGCGGCGGGGGGCCTGGGGACCCAGTACTTC.

The chain recombines TRBV9 with TRBJ2-3; TRBD2 aligns across 14 bases. V shed 3 bases, J shed 1 base, and the junction held 1 base outside the gene matches. Looked up from germline, CDR1 is SGDLS and CDR2 is YYNGEE. CDR3 length equals 16 residues. The CDR3 DNA sequence: TGTGCCAGCAGCGGACTAGCGGGGGGGGGCACAGATACGCAGTATTTT. It is translated as CASSGLAGGGTDTQYF. The full variable domain, completed using reference TRBV9 and TRBJ2-3, is DSGVTQTPKHLITATGQRVTLRCSPRSGDLSVYWYQQSLDQGLQFLIQYYNGEERAKGNILERFSAQQFPDLHSELNLSSLELGDSALYFCASSGLAGGGTDTQYFGPGTRLTVL.

This clonotype turned up a few times. J is TRBJ2-2 and V is TRBV7-2; D may be TRBD1 or TRBD2 (6 bases each). The V gene lost 5 bases and the J gene lost 2 bases, with 18 bases spanning the gap. This CDR3 has 17 residues. The germline CDR1 and CDR2 sequences are SGHTA and FQGNSA. The CDR3, as DNA: TGTGCCAGCAGCCCCACGGTGTCCGGGGGCAACACCGGGGAGCTGTTTTTT. This sequence encodes CASSPTVSGGNTGELFF.

The sample holds many counts of this clonotype. CDR3 sequence reads: CASSPSDAEGSEQYF. The CDR3 DNA reads as TGTGCCAGCAGTCCGTCGGACGCGGAAGGGTCCGAGCAGTACTTC. The chain joins TRBV28 to TRBJ2-7; D not certain. V was clipped by 5 bases and J by 6 bases, with 20 bases between them. The CDR3 length is 15 residues. The germline gives CDR1 MDHEN, CDR2 SYDVKM.

This clonotype came up a few times. The chain links TRBV7-2 to TRBJ2-5, with D perhaps given as TRBD1 or TRBD2 (5 bases each). V was pared by 3 bases and J by 9 bases, with 8 bases between. There are 11 residues in the CDR3. The germline V gene encodes CDR1 SGHTA and CDR2 FQGNSA. The CDR3 DNA reads TGTGCCAGCAGCTTGGGGGTGTCCCAGTACTTC. Translated, it gives CASSLGVSQYF.

This clonotype was recorded at least ten times. This chain uses TRBV4-2 with TRBJ2-4; TRBD2 matches 7 bases. V gave up 4 bases and J gave up 9 bases; unmatched junction bases: 6. The CDR3 has 13 amino acids. Looked up from germline, CDR1 is LGHNA and CDR2 is YNFKEQ. Written as DNA, the CDR3 is TGTGCCAGCAGCCCGGAGCCTAGCGGCATTCAGTACTTC. This codes for CASSPEPSGIQYF.

The chain combines TRBV28 with TRBJ1-3; 8 bases match TRBD1. J gave up 8 bases and V 6 bases, and 9 bases lay outside the gene matches. Germline-derived CDR1 and CDR2 are MDHEN and SYDVKM. CDR3 length equals 14 residues. CDR3 region: CASRHMDRAYTIYF. The DNA for the CDR3 is TGTGCCAGCAGGCATATGGACAGGGCATACACCATATATTTT.

This clonotype was observed a handful of times. The gene calls are TRBV29-1 and TRBJ2-5; D not resolved. The CDR3 sequence is 11 residues long. The germline V gene has CDR1 SQVTM and CDR2 ANQGSEA. V lost 4 bases to trimming and J lost 5 bases, with 8 bases between them. CDR3 protein: CSVVSWETQYF. The CDR3 nucleotides read TGCAGCGTTGTTTCGTGGGAGACCCAGTACTTC.

The rearrangement joins TRBV15 to TRBJ2-1; D gene uncertain. V was shortened by 0 bases and J by 6 bases, with 6 bases between the two germline ends. The CDR3 is 13 residues long. CDR1 is LNHNV, CDR2 YYDKDF, per germline (reference sequence). The CDR3 region has the DNA TGTGCCACCAGCAGAGATCTGGGCAATGAGCAGTTCTTC. Its protein is CATSRDLGNEQFF.

A few counts support this clonotype. V and J are TRBV10-3 and TRBJ1-1, with a weak D call TRBD1 (5 bases). CDR1 is ENHRY and CDR2 is SYGVKD in the germline V gene. CDR3 length equals 13 residues. Between the trimmed V and J ends, which lost 10 bases and 3 bases, there was a span of 15 bases. DNA of the CDR3: TGTGCCACCCGCGAAGGGGCGTACACTGAAGCTTTCTTT. It yields the protein CATREGAYTEAFF.

The CDR3 DNA is TGTGCCAGCAGCTTTTACCGGCCAGATACGCAGTATTTT. It is translated as CASSFYRPDTQYF. The chain recombines TRBV5-5 with TRBJ2-3; D gene ambiguous. This CDR3 comprises 13 residues. Germline CDR1 is SGHKS and CDR2 is YYEKEE (reference sequence). V lost 2 bases and J 4 bases, leaving 8 bases between the germline ends.

This clonotype turned up a few times. The chain carries TRBV11-2 and TRBJ2-5; D is unclear. The CDR3 extends over 13 amino acids. V was clipped by 1 base and J by 5 bases, with 8 bases between them. Germline values: CDR1 SGHAT, CDR2 FQNNGV. The CDR3 nucleotides are TGTGCCAGCAGCTTAGGTCCCGGGGAGACCCAGTACTTC. Translated: CASSLGPGETQYF.

V is TRBV12-3 or TRBV12-4 and J is TRBJ1-2; 9 bases align to TRBD1. V gave up 6 bases and J gave up 12 bases; unmatched junction bases: 8. CDR3 length equals 12 residues. The CDR3 region has the DNA TGTGCCAGCAGCCTAGGGACAGGGAGGGACACCTTC. Residues: CASSLGTGRDTF.

The chain combines TRBV4-2 with TRBJ1-2, with 8 positions matching TRBD1. Germline values: CDR1 LGHNA, CDR2 YNFKEQ. V shed 0 bases, J shed 6 bases, and the junction held 6 bases outside the gene matches. The CDR3 sequence is 15 residues long. The CDR3 region has the DNA TGTGCCAGCAGCCAAGATCGAGGACAGGGTCATGGCTACACCTTC. Protein sequence: CASSQDRGQGHGYTF.

The chain joins TRBV14 to TRBJ2-1; possible D gene TRBD2, 6 bases. CDR1 and CDR2 from the germline V gene are SGHDN and FVKESK. Trimming removed 5 bases at V and 0 bases at J, with 26 bases between. The CDR3 consists of 20 residues. The CDR3 DNA sequence: TGTGCCAGCAGCAAGAACCCGGGGGAGGCCTACCAGGCCTCCTACAATGAGCAGTTCTTC. Its protein is CASSKNPGEAYQASYNEQFF. Combining the CDR3 with reference TRBV14 and TRBJ2-1 gives the whole variable domain EAGVTQFPSHSVIEKGQTVTLRCDPISGHDNLYWYRRVMGKEIKFLLHFVKESKQDESGMPNNRFLAERTGGTYSTLKVQPAELEDSGVYFCASSKNPGEAYQASYNEQFFGPGTRLTVL.

The rearrangement uses TRBV2 and TRBJ1-6; 8 nucleotides align to TRBD1. Germline V lookup: CDR1 SNHLY, CDR2 FYNNEI. The CDR3 is 17 residues long. The V gene end was trimmed by 4 bases and the J gene end by 4 bases; junction bases not matched to a gene: 9. The CDR3 nucleotides are TGTGCCAGCAGTGCTTCCCCGGGACAGGTGTATAATTCACCCCTCCACTTT. Its translation: CASSASPGQVYNSPLHF.

This clonotype appeared a few times. The chain recombines TRBV7-6 with TRBJ2-7, with 12 positions matching TRBD1. The CDR3 loop spans 14 amino acids. Trimming at V came to 4 bases and at J to 7 bases, leaving 5 bases not matched to a gene. The germline CDR1 and CDR2 sequences are SGHVS and FNYEAQ. The CDR3, as DNA: TGTGCCAGCAGCTCGGGGACAGGGGGCATGGAGCAGTACTTC. This encodes CASSSGTGGMEQYF.

This clonotype was detected only a few times. The chain uses TRBV3-1 and TRBJ2-7; D ambiguous. The germline V gene encodes CDR1 LGHDT and CDR2 YNNKEL (reference sequence). This CDR3 spans 15 amino acids. The V end lost 4 bases, the J end lost 3 bases, and 16 bases lay between the germline ends. The CDR3 DNA follows: TGTGCCAGCAGCCGAAGGTTGGGATTAGACTACGAGCAGTACTTC. Encoded protein: CASSRRLGLDYEQYF.